This TCR beta chain was retrieved from a study of blood T cell repertoires in COVID-19. Here immunoSEQ multiplex PCR was the method, and the copy in TCRdb shows in-frame clones only, minus some. The sample has about 240,000 clones; over 80% are singletons. Specimen: PBMCs or T cells enriched from blood (not recorded which). The sequence was collected from a woman aged 25 to 45 with acute COVID-19.

CDR3 protein: CASSLGSGRNSPLHF. For the CDR3, the DNA is TGTGCCAGCAGCTTAGGCTCAGGGCGTAATTCACCCCTCCACTTT. This chain links TRBV7-2 with TRBJ1-6; TRBD1 might be the D (5 bases). The V end was cut by 1 base, the J end by 6 bases, with 10 bases between. This CDR3 comprises 15 residues. The germline V gene has CDR1 SGHTA and CDR2 FQGNSA. Together with reference TRBV7-2 and TRBJ1-6, the CDR3 gives the full variable domain: GAGVSQSPSNKVTEKGKDVELRCDPISGHTALYWYRQSLGQGLEFLIYFQGNSAPDKSGLPSDRFSAERTGGSVSTLTIQRTQQEDSAVYLCASSLGSGRNSPLHFGNGTRLTVT.